The rows below give T cell receptor beta chains drawn from one sample of a study of T cells and copy number aberrations in small-cell lung cancer. Data came from immunoSEQ multiplex PCR; TCRdb stores just in-frame clones and leaves some out. The sample includes 8,500 to 10,000 clones, 75% to 80% of them seen just once. Source material: normal tissue next to the tumor. The receptors derive from a man in his fifties or sixties with small cell lung cancer. Both conserved end residues are part of each CDR3. Fields, in order: V gene, clone size, J gene, CDR3 protein. Rows give clone size only sometimes, using once, few, many, or a class for an expanded clone.

TRBV5-6	-	TRBJ2-1	CASSYSQEQFF
TRBV28	-	TRBJ2-2	CASSLRTANTGELFF
TRBV6-6	-	TRBJ1-5	CASSSPRQGNQPQHF
TRBV5-1	-	TRBJ2-3	CASSLGLGTGGTDTQYF
TRBV6-6	-	TRBJ2-3	CASTALTDTQYF
TRBV9	-	TRBJ2-5	CASSYGLTGETQYF
TRBV28	medium-sized	TRBJ2-2	CASNPSTGGTGELFF
TRBV15	-	TRBJ2-7	CATSREGASSYEQYF
TRBV4-1	-	TRBJ2-7	CASSQEGTSGRAYEQYF
TRBV19	once	TRBJ1-2	CASRGAGTGTYGYTF
TRBV28	-	TRBJ2-1	CASSWSSGTLLSSYNEQFF